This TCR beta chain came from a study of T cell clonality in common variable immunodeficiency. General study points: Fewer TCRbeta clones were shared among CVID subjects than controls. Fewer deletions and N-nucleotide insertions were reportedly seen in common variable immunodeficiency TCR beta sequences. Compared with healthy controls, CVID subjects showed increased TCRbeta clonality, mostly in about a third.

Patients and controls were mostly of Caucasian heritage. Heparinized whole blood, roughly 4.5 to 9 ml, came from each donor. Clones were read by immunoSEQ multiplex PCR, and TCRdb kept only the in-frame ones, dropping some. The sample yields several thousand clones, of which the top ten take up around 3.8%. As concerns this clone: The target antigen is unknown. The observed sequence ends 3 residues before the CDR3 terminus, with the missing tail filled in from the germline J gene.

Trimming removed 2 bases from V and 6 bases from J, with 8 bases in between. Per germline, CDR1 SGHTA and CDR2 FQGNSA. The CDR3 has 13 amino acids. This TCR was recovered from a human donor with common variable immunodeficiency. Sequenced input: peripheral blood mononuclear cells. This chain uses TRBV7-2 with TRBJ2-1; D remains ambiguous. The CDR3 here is CASSLQRSNEQFF. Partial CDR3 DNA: TGTGCCAGCAGCTTACAGCGAAGCAATGAG. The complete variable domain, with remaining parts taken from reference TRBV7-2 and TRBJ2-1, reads GAGVSQSPSNKVTEKGKDVELRCDPISGHTALYWYRQSLGQGLEFLIYFQGNSAPDKSGLPSDRFSAERTGGSVSTLTIQRTQQEDSAVYLCASSLQRSNEQFFGPGTRLTVL.